This T cell receptor beta chain was captured in a study of T-cell reconstitution after alpha-beta-depleted transplantation in children. Study outcomes and limitations: Expanded clones from the graft, numbering several hundred, reportedly supplied alpha-beta T cells about two months after transplant.

Using unique molecular identifiers, the investigators prepared the TCRbeta library. TCRdb analysed the PCR reads with MiXCR anew, one entry per CDR3 protein. The sample yields just over 950,000 distinct CDR3 sequences, roughly 29% seen once. CDR1 is SNHLY and CDR2 is FYNNEI in the germline V gene. Trimming took 5 bases from V and 3 from J, leaving 19 bases between them. CDR3 size: 17 residues. About this clonotype itself: Its antigen is unknown.

The rearrangement links TRBV2 to TRBJ1-4; D possibly corresponds to TRBD1 (5 bases). This sequence was found in a boy younger than two who had a stem cell transplant for SCID, so the T cells may come from the graft donor. Sequenced material: PBMCs, mostly from graft donor cells, taken 360 days after TCRalphabeta/CD19-depleted stem cell transplant. The CDR3 nucleotides read TGTGCCAGCAGTAGTGCGCGGGACGGGCACTCTAATGAAAAACTGTTTTTT. Amino acids: CASSSARDGHSNEKLFF.